The 20 T cell receptor beta chains below come from one sample, sequenced in a study of blood T cell repertoires in COVID-19 (dated by TCRdb to the early 2020s). The receptor library was made with the immunoSEQ multiplex PCR assay. TCRdb carries this immuneACCESS record with in-frame sequences only. Its versions omit some clonotypes, under half of them owing to an unresolved V gene in the studies checked, with the rest unexplained. The sample profile shows about 47,000 clones; about nine tenths of them were found once. The ten largest account for less than 20% of the sample. The specimen sequenced was peripheral blood. The receptors come from a man in his sixties with active COVID-19.

The J gene is TRBJ1-1, the V gene TRBV5-1; D possibly corresponds to TRBD1 (6 bases). This CDR3 comprises 14 residues. Trimming removed 3 bases from V and 1 base from J, with 10 bases in between. CDR1 SGHRS and CDR2 YFSETQ come from the germline V gene. CDR3 residues: CASSYQDRNTEAFF. The CDR3 nucleotides are TGCGCCAGCAGCTACCAGGACAGGAACACTGAAGCTTTCTTT.

The genes are TRBV28 and TRBJ1-2; tentatively, D is TRBD1 (5 bases). Per germline, CDR1 MDHEN and CDR2 SYDVKM. This CDR3 comprises 11 residues. V was trimmed by 5 bases and J by 5 bases, leaving 6 bases between them. CDR3 protein: CASSKGYGYTF. The CDR3 DNA is TGTGCCAGCAGTAAGGGGTATGGCTACACCTTC.

The V gene is TRBV27, the J gene TRBJ2-3, with 7 bases lining up with TRBD2. The CDR3 contains 13 residues. V was pared by 4 bases and J by 4 bases, with 2 bases of the junction left unmatched. Germline loops: CDR1 MNHEY, CDR2 SMNVEV (reference sequence). The CDR3 bases are TGTGCCAGCAGTTCCGCGGGGGCAGATACGCAGTATTTT. Its protein is CASSSAGADTQYF.

V usage is TRBV18 and J usage is TRBJ2-1; D possibly corresponds to TRBD2 (5 bases). Germline assignment: CDR1 KGHSH and CDR2 LQKENI. The CDR3 has 12 amino acids. V lost 6 bases to trimming and J lost 7 bases, with 10 bases between them. CDR3 DNA sequence: TGTGCCAGCTCTCTAGAGCGGAATGAGCAGTTCTTC. Translated: CASSLERNEQFF.

The chain links TRBV19 to TRBJ2-5; possibly TRBD1 for D (6 bases). Trimming stripped 0 bases from V and 4 bases from J, with 9 bases between. Germline CDR1 LNHDA, CDR2 SQIVND (reference sequence). The CDR3 is made up of 14 amino acids. The CDR3 loop reads CASSIDQGRETQYF. CDR3 in DNA: TGTGCCAGTAGTATAGATCAGGGGCGAGAGACCCAGTACTTC.

The V and J genes are TRBV19 and TRBJ2-7, with D perhaps matching TRBD1 (7 bases). The CDR3 is 15 amino acids. CDR1 is LNHDA, CDR2 SQIVND, per germline (reference sequence). Trimming took off 6 bases at V and 1 base at J, with 16 bases between the two ends. CDR3 in amino acids: CASRLGQGGSYEQYF. The CDR3 DNA follows: TGTGCCAGTAGGTTGGGGCAGGGGGGTTCCTACGAGCAGTACTTC.

The chain uses TRBV10-3 and TRBJ2-1, with 12 bases fitting TRBD2. V was pared by 7 bases and J by 2 bases, with 3 bases of the junction left unmatched. CDR3 size: 15 residues. The germline V gene has CDR1 ENHRY and CDR2 SYGVKD. CDR3 loop: CAITTSGGPYNEQFF. The CDR3 coding sequence is TGTGCCATCACAACTAGCGGGGGGCCCTACAATGAGCAGTTCTTC.

A remark on this clone: A read error may account for a junction end that differs from germline. The V call is TRBV5-1, the J call TRBJ2-1; the D gene is possibly TRBD1 (5 bases). From germline, CDR1 is SGHRS and CDR2 YFSETQ. The CDR3 sequence is 14 residues long. CDR3 amino acids: CASGLAGRYNEQFF. The CDR3, as DNA: TGCGCCAGCGGCTTGGCAGGGCGCTACAATGAGCAGTTCTTC.

This chain connects TRBV3-1 (or the pseudogene TRBV3-2) to TRBJ1-5; D unclear. V was trimmed by 1 base and J by 0 bases, leaving 7 bases between them. CDR1 is LGHDT and CDR2 is YNNKEL in the germline V gene (reference sequence). The CDR3 runs 15 residues. Here the CDR3 reads CASSQVTVSNQPQHF. As DNA, the CDR3 is TGTGCCAGCAGCCAAGTTACGGTTAGCAATCAGCCCCAGCATTTT.

This clone has only one observation. The CDR3: CSVERREGGEQFF. DNA for the CDR3: TGCAGCGTTGAGAGACGAGAAGGCGGTGAGCAGTTCTTC. The chain carries TRBV29-1 and TRBJ2-1; D gene unclear. Trimming cost V 3 bases and J 9 bases, with 15 bases left between them. Per germline, CDR1 SQVTM and CDR2 ANQGSEA. The CDR3 is 13 residues long.

The V gene is TRBV28, the J gene TRBJ1-1; D unresolved. With 6 bases removed from V and 6 bases from J, the gap between germline ends came to 8 bases. CDR1 and CDR2 (germline): MDHEN, SYDVKM. The CDR3 consists of 11 residues. The CDR3 DNA reads as TGTGCCAGCAGGGTGGGCGCTGAAGCTTTCTTT. Translating gives CASRVGAEAFF.

The chain is built from TRBV5-8 and TRBJ1-4; 9 nucleotides line up with TRBD1. Losses at the gene ends were 5 bases for V and 4 bases for J; bases not matched to a gene: 6. This CDR3 has 15 amino acids. Per the germline V gene, CDR1 is SGHTS and CDR2 is YDEGEE. The CDR3 sequence is CASSRPGQGNEKLFF. The CDR3 coding sequence is TGTGCCAGCAGTCGCCCGGGACAGGGTAATGAAAAACTGTTTTTT. Supplemented by reference TRBV5-8 and TRBJ1-4, the full variable domain reads EAGVTQSPTHLIKTRGQQATLRCSPISGHTSVYWYQQALGLGLQFLLWYDEGEERNRGNFPPRFSGRQFPNYSSELNVNALELEDSALYLCASSRPGQGNEKLFFGSGTQLSVL.

The chain combines TRBV6-5 with TRBJ2-7, with 7 positions matching TRBD2. The length of the CDR3 is 12 residues. V shed 6 bases, J shed 7 bases, and the junction held 6 bases outside the gene matches. CDR1 is MNHEY and CDR2 is SVGAGI in the germline V gene. The DNA for the CDR3 is TGTGCCAGCAGACCAAGCGGGACGGAGCAGTACTTC. Protein product: CASRPSGTEQYF.

The table lists this clone with a count of one. This rearrangement joins TRBV24-1 to TRBJ2-2; weak D call: TRBD1 (6 bases). Trimming pared 6 bases from V and 8 bases from J, leaving 21 bases between. There are 16 residues in the CDR3. From germline, CDR1 is KGHDR and CDR2 SFDVKD. CDR3 region: CATSSPGHGSGGELFF. The DNA of the CDR3 is TGTGCCACCAGTTCACCGGGACACGGCTCCGGTGGGGAGCTGTTTTTT.

The chain links TRBV5-4 to TRBJ2-7; D is perhaps TRBD2 (5 bases). The V and J ends lost 2 bases and 1 base respectively, with 10 bases between them. This CDR3 comprises 14 residues. The germline V gene encodes CDR1 SGHNT and CDR2 YYREEE (reference sequence). The CDR3 coding sequence is TGTGCCAGCAGCTTTACGGGATCGTCCTACGAGCAGTACTTC. As protein: CASSFTGSSYEQYF.

The genes are TRBV10-3 and TRBJ1-1; 11 nucleotides align to TRBD1. V was clipped by 4 bases and J by 4 bases; unmatched bases: 5. The germline V gene encodes CDR1 ENHRY and CDR2 SYGVKD. The CDR3 is made up of 15 amino acids. In DNA form, the CDR3 reads TGTGCCATCAGTGGGGCCGGGACAGGGGGCACTGAAGCTTTCTTT. It yields the protein CAISGAGTGGTEAFF.

This clone has only one observation. The chain is built from TRBV5-1 and TRBJ1-6, with D unresolved. Looked up from germline, CDR1 is SGHRS and CDR2 is YFSETQ. CDR3 length: 16 amino acids. The ends were cut back, 2 bases at V and 0 bases at J, with 9 bases in the middle. Here the CDR3 reads CASSFQQSSYNSPLHF. Written as DNA, the CDR3 is TGCGCCAGCAGCTTTCAACAGAGCTCCTATAATTCACCCCTCCACTTT.

The chain recombines TRBV5-1 with TRBJ1-4; 8 bases map to TRBD1. The CDR3 extends over 17 amino acids. Germline CDR1 SGHRS, CDR2 YFSETQ. Trimming took 0 bases from V and 0 from J; bases not matched to a gene: 4. CDR3 in amino acids: CASSLEGQVATNEKLFF. The CDR3 nucleotides are TGCGCCAGCAGCTTGGAGGGACAGGTTGCAACTAATGAAAAACTGTTTTTT.

This clone has a handful of counts. This sequence joins TRBV7-9 and TRBJ2-1; D may be TRBD2 (5 bases). V lost 10 bases and J 6 bases, leaving 22 bases between the germline ends. Germline lookup yields CDR1 SEHNR and CDR2 FQNEAQ (reference sequence). The CDR3 sequence is 15 residues long. The CDR3 DNA is TGTGCCACCCCGGGCCCGGAGGATAGGCGCAATGAGCAGTTCTTC. This encodes CATPGPEDRRNEQFF. Combining the CDR3 with reference TRBV7-9 and TRBJ2-1 gives the whole variable domain DTGVSQNPRHKITKRGQNVTFRCDPISEHNRLYWYRQTLGQGPEFLTYFQNEAQLEKSRLLSDRFSAERPKGSFSTLEIQRTEQGDSAMYLCATPGPEDRRNEQFFGPGTRLTVL.

The V call is TRBV18, the J call TRBJ1-1; D is ambiguous. This CDR3 has 14 amino acids. Looked up from germline, CDR1 is KGHSH and CDR2 is LQKENI. The germline V and J ends were trimmed by 2 bases and 0 bases, with 7 bases remaining between them. CDR3 nucleotide sequence: TGTGCCAGCTCACCAGCAGTTGTGAACACTGAAGCTTTCTTT. Translation: CASSPAVVNTEAFF.